The 12 T cell receptor beta chains listed next were all sequenced from one sample in a study of blood T cell repertoires in COVID-19. Sequencing used immunoSEQ multiplex PCR; TCRdb keeps in-frame clones, though not all of them. The table lists tens of thousands of clones, 88% of them singletons. Sample: peripheral blood. Receptor source: a human donor in a cohort sampled during active COVID-19.

This sequence joins TRBV7-3 and TRBJ2-3; 10 bases fit TRBD2. After removal of 6 bases from V and 5 bases from J, the junction contained 5 bases not matched to a gene. CDR1 is SGHTA, CDR2 FQGTGA, per germline. CDR3 length equals 14 residues. CDR3 nucleotides: TGTGCCAGCAGTTTAGCGGGGGGACGAGATACGCAGTATTTT. It codes for CASSLAGGRDTQYF.

The chain employs TRBV28 and TRBJ2-3; 15 bases are shared with TRBD2. The V segment lost 8 bases and the J segment 4 bases; nucleotides outside the gene matches: 1. The CDR3 runs 14 residues. The germline V gene encodes CDR1 MDHEN and CDR2 SYDVKM. The CDR3 is CASGLAGGPDTQYF. The DNA of the CDR3 is TGTGCCAGCGGACTAGCGGGGGGGCCAGATACGCAGTATTTT.

The V gene is TRBV28, the J gene TRBJ1-5; D is uncertain. CDR1 MDHEN and CDR2 SYDVKM come from the germline V gene. Trimming cost V 6 bases and J 1 base, with 13 bases left between them. CDR3 length: 15 amino acids. The CDR3 DNA reads as TGTGCCAGCAGCTCGTTGGCATTGAGCAATCAGCCCCAGCATTTT. Amino acid sequence: CASSSLALSNQPQHF.

The chain combines TRBV29-1 with TRBJ1-1; D is undetermined. CDR3 length: 13 amino acids. CDR1 is SQVTM, CDR2 ANQGSEA, per germline. V shed 2 bases and J shed 3 bases, with 10 bases lying between them. The CDR3 bases are TGCAGCGTTGAACAAGGACTACACACTGAAGCTTTCTTT. Translated, it gives CSVEQGLHTEAFF.

This clone was seen only once. This chain joins TRBV4-3 and TRBJ1-2; 9 nucleotides agree with TRBD1. Germline values: CDR1 LGHNA, CDR2 YSLEER. The junction had 11 bases not matched to a gene; V was cut back by 4 bases and J by 5 bases. This CDR3 contains 16 residues. CDR3 amino acids: CASSLNRQGDGYGYTF. The CDR3 nucleotides read TGCGCCAGCAGCCTAAACCGACAGGGGGATGGGTATGGCTACACCTTC.

This sequence joins TRBV6-5 and TRBJ2-1, with D tentatively TRBD2 (5 bases). The V end was cut by 6 bases, the J end by 3 bases, with 15 bases between. Germline assignment: CDR1 MNHEY and CDR2 SVGAGI. This CDR3 contains 15 residues. In nucleotides, the CDR3 is TGTGCCAGCAGGCTTTCTTCGGGGAGCTACAATGAGCAGTTCTTC. Protein product: CASRLSSGSYNEQFF.

V and J are TRBV10-3 and TRBJ2-7; 10 bases match TRBD2. V shed 4 bases and J 1 base; nucleotides not matched to a gene: 1. From germline, CDR1 is ENHRY and CDR2 SYGVKD. The CDR3 loop spans 14 amino acids. The CDR3: CAISGTSGSYEQYF. CDR3 nucleotides: TGTGCCATCAGTGGGACTAGCGGATCCTACGAGCAGTACTTC.

CDR3 sequence (DNA): TGTGCCAGTAGTGGGCCGGGGGGTAACACAGATACGCAGTATTTT. This gives the protein CASSGPGGNTDTQYF. This chain links TRBV19 with TRBJ2-3; 7 positions agree with TRBD2. After removal of 5 bases from V and 2 bases from J, the junction contained 7 bases not matched to a gene. Germline V gives CDR1 LNHDA, CDR2 SQIVND (reference sequence). The CDR3 totals 15 residues. Full variable domain (remainder filled in from reference TRBV19 and TRBJ2-3): DGGITQSPKYLFRKEGQNVTLSCEQNLNHDAMYWYRQDPGQGLRLIYYSQIVNDFQKGDIAEGYSVSREKKESFPLTVTSAQKNPTAFYLCASSGPGGNTDTQYFGPGTRLTVL.

The chain couples TRBV3-1 (or the pseudogene TRBV3-2) to TRBJ2-5; 7 bases line up with TRBD2. The CDR3 length is 14 residues. Trimming at V came to 4 bases and at J to 1 base, leaving 3 bases not matched to a gene. Per the germline V gene, CDR1 is LGHDT and CDR2 is YNNKEL (reference sequence). As DNA, the CDR3 is TGTGCCAGCAGCCGTCAGCGGGGCCAAGAGACCCAGTACTTC. Its translation is CASSRQRGQETQYF.

The sample holds one count of this clone. The junction departs from the called germline gene at one end, perhaps through a read error. The chain couples TRBV6-6 to TRBJ1-6, with 10 nucleotides matching TRBD1. The CDR3 runs to 16 residues. Germline V gene lookup returns CDR1 MNHNY and CDR2 SVGAGI (reference sequence). CDR3 sequence reads: CASSFNVGQGPSSLHF. The CDR3 coding sequence is TGTGCCAGCAGTTTCAACGTGGGACAGGGGCCTTCATCCCTCCACTTT.

A single count supports this clone. The CDR3 DNA follows: TGTGCCACCAGCAGACCCCTTGGCACTAGCGGGAAGGGCGGGAATGAGCAGTTCTTC. Its translation: CATSRPLGTSGKGGNEQFF. The chain joins TRBV15 to TRBJ2-1, with 10 bases lining up with TRBD2. J lost 7 bases, V lost 2 bases, and 17 bases had no gene match. The germline V gene has CDR1 LNHNV and CDR2 YYDKDF (reference sequence). The CDR3 is 19 amino acids.

J is TRBJ1-1 and V is TRBV5-1; D call uncertain. Germline CDR1 reads SGHRS; CDR2 reads YFSETQ. The V and J ends lost 0 bases and 1 base respectively, with 13 bases between them. This CDR3 contains 16 residues. The CDR3 spells CASSLAGGFENTEAFF. The CDR3 DNA reads TGCGCCAGCAGCTTGGCCGGAGGGTTTGAGAACACTGAAGCTTTCTTT.